A selection of T cell receptor beta chains follows, all from one sample in a study of blood T cells in healthy people across ages. TCRdb used MiXCR to reprocess the 5' RACE reads, holding one entry per CDR3 protein. Among approximately 900,000 distinct CDR3 sequences listed, almost 30% were seen once. In addition, the sample was reused for a study of T cells of mothers and their children.

Source material: blood. These receptors came from a woman aged 40-49 years in good health. CDR3s include the opening cysteine and the closing phenylalanine or tryptophan. D genes are given only for firm matches. Size values are once, few and many counts, or a class for expanded clones, and some rows have none.

size	J	D	V	CDR3	DNA
many	TRBJ1-2	.	TRBV14	CASSPTGDPRGYTF	TGTGCCAGCAGTCCAACGGGCGATCCTCGAGGCTACACCTTC
few	TRBJ1-1	.	TRBV6-1	CASSTTGLAEAFF	TGTGCCAGCAGTACGACAGGTTTAGCTGAAGCTTTCTTT
.	TRBJ1-1	.	TRBV6-5	CAGSYGGGVHTEAFF	TGTGCCGGCAGTTACGGAGGGGGGGTCCACACTGAAGCTTTCTTT
few	TRBJ2-5	TRBD2	TRBV4-3	CASSQDLPTPAGGGETQYF	TGCGCCAGCAGCCAAGATCTCCCGACCCCAGCGGGAGGTGGAGAGACCCAGTACTTC
few	TRBJ2-1	TRBD2	TRBV7-8	CASSQGLAGGLHLNEQFF	TGTGCCAGCAGCCAGGGACTAGCGGGGGGTTTACATCTCAATGAGCAGTTCTTC
.	TRBJ1-1	.	TRBV20-1	CSEDRPNTEAFF	TGCAGTGAGGACAGACCTAACACTGAAGCTTTCTTT
.	TRBJ2-3	TRBD1	TRBV20-1	CSTTGQGVSFGTDTQYF	TGCAGTACCACCGGACAGGGGGTTTCGTTCGGCACAGATACGCAGTATTTT
.	TRBJ1-2	TRBD1	TRBV24-1	CATSDRGRTGDNYGYTF	TGTGCCACCAGTGACCGCGGTAGGACAGGGGACAACTATGGCTACACCTTC
.	TRBJ1-2	.	TRBV6-5	CAGSYYHNGGGYTF	TGTGCCGGCAGTTACTATCACAATGGAGGTGGCTACACCTTC
.	TRBJ2-3	.	TRBV2	CSGAGGTSTDTQYF	TGTTCGGGAGCAGGGGGTACTAGCACAGATACGCAGTATTTT
many	TRBJ1-2	.	TRBV19	CASSMHNNYGYTF	TGTGCCAGTAGTATGCACAACAACTATGGCTACACCTTC
.	TRBJ1-6	.	TRBV20-1	CSAERVGGSRNSPLHF	TGCAGTGCCGAGCGTGTGGGGGGCAGTCGAAATTCACCCCTCCACTTT
once	TRBJ1-1	TRBD1	TRBV6-2/TRBV6-3	CASRRDRVFEAFF	TGTGCCAGCAGGCGGGACAGGGTTTTTGAAGCTTTCTTT
.	TRBJ2-7	TRBD2	TRBV20-1	CSARPGGRSYEQYF	TGCAGTGCTCGACCGGGGGGGAGGTCCTACGAGCAGTACTTC
few	TRBJ1-1	TRBD1	TRBV5-6	CASSFFLQGALAFF	TGTGCCAGCAGCTTTTTTTTACAGGGGGCGCTCGCTTTCTTT
few	TRBJ1-4	.	TRBV9	CASSVRPGSEKLFF	TGTGCCAGCAGCGTACGGCCAGGGAGTGAAAAACTGTTTTTT
.	TRBJ1-2	TRBD1	TRBV6-6	CASSGQGARNGYTF	TGTGCCAGCAGTGGACAGGGGGCGCGTAATGGCTACACCTTC
.	TRBJ2-3	TRBD2	TRBV18	CASSPGREGGTDTQYF	TGTGCCAGCTCACCCGGACGGGAGGGAGGCACAGATACGCAGTATTTT
many	TRBJ2-5	TRBD2	TRBV20-1	CSARYGGSGGQETQYF	TGCAGTGCCAGATATGGTGGTAGCGGGGGGCAAGAGACCCAGTACTTC
.	TRBJ1-1	.	TRBV28	CASSYRVGSEAFF	TGTGCCAGCAGTTACAGGGTCGGCTCTGAAGCTTTCTTT
few	TRBJ1-2	.	TRBV6-5	CASRWRQDYGYTF	TGTGCCAGCAGGTGGCGGCAGGATTATGGCTACACCTTC
.	TRBJ2-1	.	TRBV4-2	CASSQDEGVEANEQFF	TGTGCCAGCAGCCAAGATGAGGGGGTGGAGGCGAATGAGCAGTTCTTC
.	TRBJ1-1	.	TRBV2	CASIGGNTEAFF	TGTGCCAGCATTGGGGGGAACACTGAAGCTTTCTTT
.	TRBJ2-7	.	TRBV18	CASSPQEGSYEQYF	TGCGCCAGCTCACCGCAGGAGGGTTCCTACGAGCAGTACTTC
many	TRBJ2-7	.	TRBV28	CASSSPSRGGASYEQYF	TGTGCCAGCAGTTCGCCATCGAGGGGGGGAGCTTCCTACGAGCAGTACTTC
.	TRBJ2-7	TRBD1	TRBV12-3/TRBV12-4	CASSVSGTGSAEQYF	TGTGCCAGCAGTGTATCCGGGACAGGGTCGGCCGAGCAGTACTTC
once	TRBJ2-3	.	TRBV11-3	CASSLGARGPNTDTQYF	TGTGCCAGCAGCTTGGGGGCTCGGGGGCCGAACACAGATACGCAGTATTTT
.	TRBJ1-1	TRBD1	TRBV12-3/TRBV12-4	CASRVTGGRDTEAFF	TGTGCCAGCAGGGTGACAGGGGGACGGGACACTGAAGCTTTCTTT
many	TRBJ1-1	TRBD1	TRBV29-1	CSARPGGDTEAFF	TGCAGCGCCAGACCAGGGGGAGACACTGAAGCTTTCTTT
few	TRBJ1-2	TRBD1	TRBV24-1	CATRAGGNYGYTF	TGTGCCACCAGAGCAGGGGGGAACTATGGCTACACCTTC
few	TRBJ2-7	.	TRBV28	CASNVGGTPYEQYF	TGTGCCAGCAACGTCGGGGGAACCCCCTACGAGCAGTACTTC
.	TRBJ2-5	TRBD2	TRBV29-1	CSARAGGPETQYF	TGCAGTGCGAGAGCGGGGGGGCCAGAGACCCAGTACTTC
.	TRBJ2-7	.	TRBV25-1	CASSDSRDQNEQYF	TGTGCCAGCAGTGATTCGAGGGACCAAAACGAGCAGTACTTC
many	TRBJ2-1	.	TRBV12-3/TRBV12-4	CASSLGGSYNEQFF	TGTGCCAGCAGTTTGGGGGGATCCTACAATGAGCAGTTCTTC
many	TRBJ2-1	.	TRBV9	CASTPWGLYNEQFF	TGTGCCAGCACACCTTGGGGGCTCTACAATGAGCAGTTCTTC